Listed here are 4 T cell receptor beta chains from one sample, sequenced in a study of T cells in localized non-small cell lung cancer. Assay used: immunoSEQ multiplex PCR; TCRdb lists only in-frame clones, some missing. The data show 15,000 or so clones, with about 90% seen just once and about 30% held by the top ten. The sample consisted of peripheral blood mononuclear cells, taken before any cancer treatment. The source is a male donor at least 60 years old with stage II lung adenocarcinoma.

The J gene is TRBJ1-1, the V gene TRBV18; D gene ambiguous. Germline values: CDR1 KGHSH, CDR2 LQKENI. CDR3 length: 13 amino acids. Trimming took 4 bases from V and 0 from J, leaving 6 bases between them. CDR3 coding DNA: TGTGCCAGCTCACACGCGGTGAACACTGAAGCTTTCTTT. Protein sequence: CASSHAVNTEAFF.

The chain has TRBV27 and TRBJ2-3; D is possibly TRBD2 (5 bases). The germline gives CDR1 MNHEY, CDR2 SMNVEV (reference sequence). The CDR3 runs to 14 residues. Trimming cost V 5 bases and J 2 bases, with 11 bases left between them. The CDR3 DNA sequence: TGTGCCAGCAGTAGAGGAGGCCCCACAGATACGCAGTATTTT. Its protein product is CASSRGGPTDTQYF.

The V call is TRBV27, the J call TRBJ1-4; TRBD1 is a possible D gene (5 bases). The CDR3 runs 17 residues. Between the trimmed V and J ends, which lost 2 bases and 5 bases, there was a span of 18 bases. Germline CDR1 and CDR2: MNHEY and SMNVEV (reference sequence). CDR3 coding DNA: TGTGCCAGCAGTTTACGGAGTATGGGGGGAAGGAATGAAAAACTGTTTTTT. Encoded protein: CASSLRSMGGRNEKLFF.

The chain employs TRBV19 and TRBJ1-5, with TRBD1 matching 12 bases. Looked up from germline, CDR1 is LNHDA and CDR2 is SQIVND (reference sequence). V was pared by 4 bases and J by 7 bases, with 8 bases of the junction left unmatched. This CDR3 is 16 amino acids long. Written as DNA, the CDR3 is TGTGCCAGTAGTAAGGGGGACAGGGGGCTGGGACAGCCCCAGCATTTT. It codes for CASSKGDRGLGQPQHF.